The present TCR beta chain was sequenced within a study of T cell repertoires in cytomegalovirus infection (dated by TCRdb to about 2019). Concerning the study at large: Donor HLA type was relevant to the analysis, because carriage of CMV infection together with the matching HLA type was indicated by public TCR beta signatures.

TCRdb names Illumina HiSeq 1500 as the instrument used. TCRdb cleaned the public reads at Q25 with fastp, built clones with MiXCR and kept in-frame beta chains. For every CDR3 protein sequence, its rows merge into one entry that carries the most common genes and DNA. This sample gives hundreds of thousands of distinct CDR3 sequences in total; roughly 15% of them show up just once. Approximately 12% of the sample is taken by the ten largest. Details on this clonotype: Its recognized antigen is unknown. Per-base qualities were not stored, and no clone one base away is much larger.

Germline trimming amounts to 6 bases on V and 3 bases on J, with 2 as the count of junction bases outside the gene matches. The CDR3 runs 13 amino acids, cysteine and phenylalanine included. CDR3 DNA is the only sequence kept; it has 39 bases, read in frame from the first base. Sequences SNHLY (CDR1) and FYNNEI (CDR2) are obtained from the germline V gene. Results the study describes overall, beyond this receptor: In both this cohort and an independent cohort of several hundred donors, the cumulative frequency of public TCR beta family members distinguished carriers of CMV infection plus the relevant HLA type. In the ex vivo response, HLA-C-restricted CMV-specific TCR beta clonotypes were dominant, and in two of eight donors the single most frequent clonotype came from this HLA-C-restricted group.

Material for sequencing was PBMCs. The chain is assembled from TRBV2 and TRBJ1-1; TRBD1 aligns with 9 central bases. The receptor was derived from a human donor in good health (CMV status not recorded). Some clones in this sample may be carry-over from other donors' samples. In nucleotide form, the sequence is TGTGCCAGCAGGGGGGACAGGGACACTGAAGCTTTCTTT. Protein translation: CASRGDRDTEAFF.